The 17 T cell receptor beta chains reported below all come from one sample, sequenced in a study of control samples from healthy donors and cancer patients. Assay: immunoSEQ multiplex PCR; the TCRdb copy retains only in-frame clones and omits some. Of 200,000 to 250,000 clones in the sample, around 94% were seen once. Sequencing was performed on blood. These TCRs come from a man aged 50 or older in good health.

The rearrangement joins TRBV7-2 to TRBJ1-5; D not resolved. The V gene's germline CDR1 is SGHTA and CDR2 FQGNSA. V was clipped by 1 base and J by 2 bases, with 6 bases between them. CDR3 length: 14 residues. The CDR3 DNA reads TGTGCCAGCAGCTTAGAACGAGGCAATCAGCCCCAGCATTTT. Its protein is CASSLERGNQPQHF.

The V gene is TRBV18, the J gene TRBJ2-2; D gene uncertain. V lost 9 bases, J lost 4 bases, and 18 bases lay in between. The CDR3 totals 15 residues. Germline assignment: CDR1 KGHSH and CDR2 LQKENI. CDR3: CASSTGRRTTGELFF. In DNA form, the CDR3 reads TGTGCCAGTTCGACGGGCAGAAGGACCACCGGGGAGCTGTTTTTT.

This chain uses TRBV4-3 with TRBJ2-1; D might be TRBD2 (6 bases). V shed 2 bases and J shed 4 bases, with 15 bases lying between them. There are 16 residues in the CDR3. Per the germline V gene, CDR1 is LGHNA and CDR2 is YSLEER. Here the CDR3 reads CASSQREDGGYNEQFF. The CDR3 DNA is TGCGCCAGCAGCCAACGAGAAGATGGGGGGTACAATGAGCAGTTCTTC.

CDR3 sequence reads: CSAWRTEAFF. DNA of the CDR3: TGCAGTGCCTGGCGGACAGAGGCTTTCTTT. The rearrangement joins TRBV20-1 to TRBJ1-1; a possible D gene is TRBD1 (6 bases). Germline CDR1 DFQATT, CDR2 SNEGSKA (reference sequence). The CDR3 covers 10 residues. V lost 6 bases to trimming and J lost 11 bases, with 13 bases between them.

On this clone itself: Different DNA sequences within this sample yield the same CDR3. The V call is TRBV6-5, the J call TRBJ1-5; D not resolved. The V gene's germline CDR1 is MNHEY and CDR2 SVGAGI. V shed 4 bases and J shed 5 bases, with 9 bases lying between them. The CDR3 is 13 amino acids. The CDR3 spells CASSSGSHQPQHF. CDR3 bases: TGTGCCAGCAGTTCGGGTTCCCATCAGCCCCAGCATTTT.

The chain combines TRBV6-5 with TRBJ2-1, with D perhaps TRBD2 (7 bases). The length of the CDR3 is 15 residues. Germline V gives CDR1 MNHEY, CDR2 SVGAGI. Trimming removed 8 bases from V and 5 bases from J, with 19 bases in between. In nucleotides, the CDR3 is TGTGCCAGCCTGGGAGGGGGGGGGCCCCACAATGAGCAGTTCTTC. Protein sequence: CASLGGGGPHNEQFF.

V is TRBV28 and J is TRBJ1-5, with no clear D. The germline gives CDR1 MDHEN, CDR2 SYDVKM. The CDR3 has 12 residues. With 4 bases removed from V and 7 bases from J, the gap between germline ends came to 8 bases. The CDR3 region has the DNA TGTGCCAGCAGTTATGTCGGCCAGCCCCAGCATTTT. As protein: CASSYVGQPQHF.

CDR3 in amino acids: CSASNGRAYTF. Here the CDR3 DNA reads TGCAGTGCTAGCAATGGGCGGGCCTACACCTTC. This rearrangement joins TRBV20-1 to TRBJ1-2, with D uncertain. This CDR3 is 11 amino acids long. V was cut by 3 bases and J by 10 bases, with 12 bases left in between. Per germline, CDR1 DFQATT and CDR2 SNEGSKA (reference sequence).

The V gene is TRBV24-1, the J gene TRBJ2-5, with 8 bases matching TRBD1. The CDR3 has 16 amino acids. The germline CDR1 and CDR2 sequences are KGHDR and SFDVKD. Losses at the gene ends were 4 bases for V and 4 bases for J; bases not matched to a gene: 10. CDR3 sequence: CATSDSTGAPLETQYF. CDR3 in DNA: TGTGCCACCAGTGACTCGACAGGGGCCCCATTAGAGACCCAGTACTTC.

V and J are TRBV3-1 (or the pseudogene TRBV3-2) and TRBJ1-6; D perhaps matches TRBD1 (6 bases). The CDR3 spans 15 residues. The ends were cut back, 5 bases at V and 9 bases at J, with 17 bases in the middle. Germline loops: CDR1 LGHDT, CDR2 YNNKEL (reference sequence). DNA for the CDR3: TGTGCCAGCAGCTCCGGACAGACGGGTAGTTCACCCCTCCACTTT. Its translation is CASSSGQTGSSPLHF.

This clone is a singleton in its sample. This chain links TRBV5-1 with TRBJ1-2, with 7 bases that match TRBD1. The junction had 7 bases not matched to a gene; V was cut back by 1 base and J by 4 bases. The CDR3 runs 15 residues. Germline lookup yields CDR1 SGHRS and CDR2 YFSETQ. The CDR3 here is CASSLTSGTVYGYTF. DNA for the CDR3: TGCGCCAGCAGCTTGACATCCGGGACAGTCTATGGCTACACCTTC.

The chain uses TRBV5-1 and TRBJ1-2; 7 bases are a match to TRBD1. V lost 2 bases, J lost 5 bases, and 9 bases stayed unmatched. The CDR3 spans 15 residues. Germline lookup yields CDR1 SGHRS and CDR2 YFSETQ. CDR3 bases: TGCGCCAGCAGCTTATTTGAGGGACAGATATATGGCTACACCTTC. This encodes CASSLFEGQIYGYTF.

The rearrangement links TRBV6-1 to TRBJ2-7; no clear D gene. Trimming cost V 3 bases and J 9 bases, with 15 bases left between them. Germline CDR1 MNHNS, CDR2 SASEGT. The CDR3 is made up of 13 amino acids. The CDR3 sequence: CASSDDPLFGQYV. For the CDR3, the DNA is TGTGCCAGCAGTGACGATCCGTTATTCGGGCAGTACGTC.

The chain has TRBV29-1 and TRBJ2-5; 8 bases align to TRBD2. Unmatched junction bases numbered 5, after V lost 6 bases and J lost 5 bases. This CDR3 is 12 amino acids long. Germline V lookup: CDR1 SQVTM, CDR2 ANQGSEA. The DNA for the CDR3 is TGCAGCGTACTTCTAGCGGGCGAGACCCAGTACTTC. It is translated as CSVLLAGETQYF.

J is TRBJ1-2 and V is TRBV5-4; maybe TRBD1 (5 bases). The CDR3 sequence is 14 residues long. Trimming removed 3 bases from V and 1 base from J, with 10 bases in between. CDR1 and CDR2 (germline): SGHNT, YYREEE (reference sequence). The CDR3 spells CASSSLDSNYGYTF. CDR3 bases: TGTGCCAGCAGCTCTCTTGACAGTAACTATGGCTACACCTTC.

CDR3 sequence: CASTSSQGPGRGYTF. CDR3 bases: TGTGCCAGCACCTCTTCCCAGGGACCCGGTAGGGGCTACACCTTC. The chain joins TRBV3-1 (or the pseudogene TRBV3-2) to TRBJ1-2; D perhaps matches TRBD1 (5 bases). CDR3 size: 15 residues. Trimming cost V 7 bases and J 8 bases, with 23 bases left between them. CDR1 is LGHDT, CDR2 YNNKEL, per germline (reference sequence).

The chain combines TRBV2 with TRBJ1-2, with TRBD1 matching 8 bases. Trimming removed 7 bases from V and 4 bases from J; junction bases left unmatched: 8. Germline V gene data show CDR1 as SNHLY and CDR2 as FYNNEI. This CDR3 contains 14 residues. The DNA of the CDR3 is TGTGCCAGCATAGGGACAGGCGGGGGCTATGGCTACACCTTC. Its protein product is CASIGTGGGYGYTF.